This T cell receptor beta chain was sequenced in a study of blood T cell repertoires in COVID-19. Study overall: The United States, Italy and Spain supplied acute and convalescent COVID-19 samples. The cDNA or gDNA used as material had been derived from T cells, B-cell-depleted T cells, or PBMCs.

In the source study's methods: The assay estimated nucleated cells by amplifying reference gene primers. This table comes from immunoSEQ multiplex PCR, and its TCRdb copy is limited to in-frame clones, with some not included. That table furnishes V, J and clone size, whereas the DNA furnished D and trimming. This table has around 170,000 clones, around 80% appearing once. In the 2 weeks before study entry, exposed participants met a COVID-19 case, which was PCR-confirmed or clinician-diagnosed. The CDR3 has 13 residues. V lost 6 bases, J lost 4 bases, and 12 bases lay in between. Per the germline V gene, CDR1 is LNHDA and CDR2 is SQIVND (reference sequence).

The source is a man aged 55 to 70 who had been exposed to COVID-19. The sample comprised PBMCs or T cells enriched from blood (not recorded which). The rearrangement links TRBV19 to TRBJ1-1, with D tentatively TRBD1 (6 bases). DNA for the CDR3: TGTGCCAGTAGAACCGGGGGGCTCACTGAAGCTTTCTTT. It specifies CASRTGGLTEAFF.